Listed here are 21 T cell receptor beta chains from one sample, sequenced in a study of beta chain features in type 1 diabetes. Findings and limits, study-wide: Type 1 diabetes patients had moderately but significantly shorter TCRB CDR3s in all four CD4+ subsets.

Sequencing targeted expressed TCRB transcripts, as all isolated RNA had been reverse transcribed. Measured with immunoSEQ multiplex PCR; TCRdb has only the in-frame clones, and not every one. The top ten hold around 0.012% of the sample, which has about 260,000 clones, 24% seen once. The antigens for these receptors are not known. Sequenced material: naive CD4+ T cells from blood. These TCRs come from a woman under 40 with type 1 diabetes.

A word on this clone: The same CDR3 arises from other DNA sequences in this sample as well. The chain employs TRBV30 and TRBJ1-5; unclear D gene. This CDR3 has 13 residues. Germline V gene sequence: CDR1 GTSNPN, CDR2 SVGIG (reference sequence). The V and J ends lost 0 bases and 1 base respectively, with 4 bases between them. The CDR3 sequence: CAWSVQSNQPQHF. DNA for the CDR3: TGTGCCTGGAGTGTACAGAGCAATCAGCCCCAGCATTTT.

There are a few counts of this clone. The gene calls are TRBV18 and TRBJ2-3, with D possibly matching TRBD1 (6 bases). This CDR3 is built from 14 residues. V was cut by 2 bases and J by 5 bases, with 11 bases left in between. Germline values: CDR1 KGHSH, CDR2 LQKENI. CDR3 loop: CASSPIQGQDTQYF. The CDR3 DNA is TGTGCCAGCTCACCAATACAGGGTCAAGATACGCAGTATTTT.

This chain joins TRBV5-1 and TRBJ2-2, with 14 bases that match TRBD2. CDR1 and CDR2 from the germline V gene are SGHRS and YFSETQ. This CDR3 region has 17 residues. J lost 6 bases, V lost 0 bases, and 4 bases had no gene match. DNA for the CDR3: TGCGCCAGCAGCTTGGCGGGACTAGCGGGAGTTCCCGGGGAGCTGTTTTTT. Its protein is CASSLAGLAGVPGELFF.

CDR3: CASSLEPAGSNEQFF. The CDR3 bases are TGCGCCAGCAGCTTGGAACCAGCGGGGAGCAATGAGCAGTTCTTC. The chain carries TRBV5-1 and TRBJ2-1; 7 bases align to TRBD2. From germline, CDR1 is SGHRS and CDR2 YFSETQ. The V and J ends lost 0 bases and 6 bases, in that order; junction bases with no gene match: 6. The CDR3 runs 15 residues.

The V call is TRBV7-3, the J call TRBJ1-1, with D perhaps matching TRBD1 (6 bases). V lost 0 bases to trimming and J lost 7 bases, with 15 bases between them. The CDR3 length is 15 residues. Germline V CDR1 and CDR2: SGHTA, FQGTGA. CDR3 region: CASSLTAGGGYEAFF. The CDR3 nucleotides read TGTGCCAGCAGCTTAACAGCGGGGGGCGGGTATGAAGCTTTCTTT.

The chain carries TRBV29-1 and TRBJ2-1; 12 positions agree with TRBD2. The CDR3 covers 12 residues. V dropped 7 bases and J dropped 8; count of bases not matched to a gene: 3. Germline CDR1 SQVTM, CDR2 ANQGSEA. In DNA, the CDR3 is TGCAGCGCGACTAGCGGGAGCTATGAGCAGTTCTTC. Amino acids: CSATSGSYEQFF.

The chain uses TRBV4-2 and TRBJ1-2; TRBD1 might be the D (6 bases). The CDR3 consists of 12 residues. V lost 4 bases and J lost 10, with 13 bases in between. Per the germline V gene, CDR1 is LGHNA and CDR2 is YNFKEQ. The CDR3 DNA follows: TGTGCCAGCAGCCCCAGGGGATTTGCCTACACCTTC. As protein: CASSPRGFAYTF.

This clone turned up a few times. This chain joins TRBV11-2 and TRBJ2-2, with TRBD2 matching over 9 bases. Germline V gives CDR1 SGHAT, CDR2 FQNNGV. V trimming: 5 bases; J trimming: 7 bases; junction bases outside the gene matches: 8. CDR3 length: 15 amino acids. CDR3 nucleotide sequence: TGTGCCAGCAGCCCCCAGGGACTAGCTGTCGGGGAGCTGTTTTTT. This encodes CASSPQGLAVGELFF.

This clone was detected only a few times. DNA of the CDR3: TGTGCCAGCAGTTTATATGGTCCCTCGGACGAGCAGTACTTC. Residues: CASSLYGPSDEQYF. The gene calls are TRBV28 and TRBJ2-7; the D is unclear. From germline, CDR1 is MDHEN and CDR2 SYDVKM. Trimming shortened V by 1 base and J by 5 bases, and 12 bases separated the two germline ends. The CDR3 is 14 residues long. The full variable domain, in which reference TRBV28 and TRBJ2-7 provide the parts outside the CDR3, is DVKVTQSSRYLVKRTGEKVFLECVQDMDHENMFWYRQDPGLGLRLIYFSYDVKMKEKGDIPEGYSVSREKKERFSLILESASTNQTSMYLCASSLYGPSDEQYFGPGTRLTVT.

V and J are TRBV7-2 and TRBJ1-2; possible D gene TRBD1, 5 bases. This CDR3 comprises 16 residues. Trimming removed 1 base from V and 4 bases from J, with 16 bases in between. Germline V gives CDR1 SGHTA, CDR2 FQGNSA. The CDR3 reads CASSLGAWSGGYGYTF. The CDR3 DNA is TGTGCCAGCAGCTTAGGGGCCTGGTCGGGGGGCTATGGCTACACCTTC. Complete variable domain (other parts from reference TRBV7-2 and TRBJ1-2): GAGVSQSPSNKVTEKGKDVELRCDPISGHTALYWYRQSLGQGLEFLIYFQGNSAPDKSGLPSDRFSAERTGGSVSTLTIQRTQQEDSAVYLCASSLGAWSGGYGYTFGSGTRLTVV.

This clone was seen only once. This chain connects TRBV7-3 to TRBJ2-7; D might be TRBD2 (6 bases). The CDR3 has 14 amino acids. Germline lookup yields CDR1 SGHTA and CDR2 FQGTGA. Between the trimmed V and J ends, which lost 0 bases and 6 bases, there was a span of 12 bases. As DNA, the CDR3 is TGTGCCAGCAGCTTAACGACCGGGACTTCCGAGCAGTACTTC. This sequence encodes CASSLTTGTSEQYF.

Details on this clone: The same CDR3 is also encoded by other DNA sequences in this sample. The chain employs TRBV5-4 and TRBJ1-1; weak D call: TRBD1 (5 bases). V lost 1 base and J 4 bases, leaving 8 bases between the germline ends. Germline-derived CDR1 and CDR2 are SGHNT and YYREEE (reference sequence). CDR3 length: 13 amino acids. The CDR3 nucleotides read TGTGCCAGCAGCTTGCAGGGAGGCACTGAAGCTTTCTTT. This codes for CASSLQGGTEAFF. Filled out from reference TRBV5-4 and TRBJ1-1, the complete variable domain reads ETGVTQSPTHLIKTRGQQVTLRCSSQSGHNTVSWYQQALGQGPQFIFQYYREEENGRGNFPPRFSGLQFPNYSSELNVNALELDDSALYLCASSLQGGTEAFFGQGTRLTVV.

This clone was found a few times. This chain joins TRBV30 and TRBJ2-7, with 8 nucleotides matching TRBD1. CDR1 and CDR2 (germline): GTSNPN, SVGIG (reference sequence). CDR3 length equals 14 residues. V lost 8 bases to trimming and J lost 4 bases; unmatched junction nucleotides: 13. CDR3 sequence (DNA): TGTGCCGGCGAAACAGGGGGTCTTCCTTACGAGCAGTACTTC. Protein: CAGETGGLPYEQYF. The full variable domain, in which reference TRBV30 and TRBJ2-7 provide the parts outside the CDR3, is SQTIHQWPATLVQPVGSPLSLECTVEGTSNPNLYWYRQAAGRGLQLLFYSVGIGQISSEVPQNLSASRPQDRQFILSSKKLLLSDSGFYLCAGETGGLPYEQYFGPGTRLTVT.

The rearrangement uses TRBV2 and TRBJ1-1, with 8 bases lining up with TRBD1. V was clipped by 10 bases and J by 1 base; unmatched bases: 8. From germline, CDR1 is SNHLY and CDR2 FYNNEI. CDR3 length: 14 residues. CDR3 DNA sequence: TGTGCCACCCGGGCAGGGACAGGGAACACTGAAGCTTTCTTT. Amino acid sequence: CATRAGTGNTEAFF.

The chain recombines TRBV28 with TRBJ2-3; TRBD2 might be the D (5 bases). The CDR3 loop spans 15 amino acids. CDR1 is MDHEN, CDR2 SYDVKM, per germline. The ends were cut back, 4 bases at V and 4 bases at J, with 15 bases in the middle. The CDR3 sequence is CASSSLAPSSDTQYF. The CDR3 nucleotides read TGTGCCAGCAGTTCCCTCGCACCTAGCTCAGATACGCAGTATTTT.

This clone has a handful of counts. The chain is built from TRBV5-1 and TRBJ1-1; the match to TRBD1 covers 9 bases. Germline assignment: CDR1 SGHRS and CDR2 YFSETQ. The CDR3 runs 17 residues. V lost 4 bases to trimming and J lost 0 bases; unmatched junction nucleotides: 10. The CDR3 bases are TGCGCCAGCAGCCTACAACCCGGGACAGGGTTGAACACTGAAGCTTTCTTT. This encodes CASSLQPGTGLNTEAFF.

This clone appeared a few times. The chain joins TRBV14 to TRBJ2-1; weak D call: TRBD2 (5 bases). The V and J ends lost 5 bases and 0 bases respectively, with 14 bases between them. The CDR3 has 16 amino acids. The germline gives CDR1 SGHDN, CDR2 FVKESK. The CDR3 region has the DNA TGTGCCAGCAGCTCATTGTGGGAGTTCTCCTACAATGAGCAGTTCTTC. It specifies CASSSLWEFSYNEQFF.

The chain is built from TRBV30 and TRBJ2-7; 11 bases fit TRBD2. CDR1 GTSNPN and CDR2 SVGIG come from the germline V gene (reference sequence). With 2 bases clipped from V and 7 bases from J, the junction kept 13 bases outside the gene matches. The CDR3 totals 16 residues. The CDR3 DNA sequence: TGTGCCTGGAGTCCCACCGGGGCTAGCGGGAGGTTTGAGCAGTACTTC. Translating it yields CAWSPTGASGRFEQYF. Full variable domain (missing parts from reference TRBV30 and TRBJ2-7): SQTIHQWPATLVQPVGSPLSLECTVEGTSNPNLYWYRQAAGRGLQLLFYSVGIGQISSEVPQNLSASRPQDRQFILSSKKLLLSDSGFYLCAWSPTGASGRFEQYFGPGTRLTVT.

The chain carries TRBV28 and TRBJ2-1, with D hard to call. CDR3 length: 12 residues. Germline-derived CDR1 and CDR2 are MDHEN and SYDVKM. V lost 3 bases and J lost 9, with 9 bases in between. CDR3: CASSFTVSEQFF. CDR3 bases: TGTGCCAGCAGTTTCACGGTTAGTGAGCAGTTCTTC.

V is TRBV11-3 and J is TRBJ2-1, with 7 positions matching TRBD2. Trimming removed 1 base from V and 6 bases from J; junction bases left unmatched: 6. In germline, CDR1 is SGHNT, CDR2 YENEEA. This CDR3 contains 15 residues. CDR3 in DNA: TGTGCCAGCAGCTTAGTTAGCGGGTTCCGCAATGAGCAGTTCTTC. Protein sequence: CASSLVSGFRNEQFF.

This clone was found once. The rearrangement joins TRBV4-1 to TRBJ2-3; D possibly corresponds to TRBD1 (5 bases). This CDR3 is built from 13 residues. V shed 0 bases and J shed 5 bases, with 6 bases lying between them. In germline, CDR1 is MGHRA, CDR2 YSYEKL. CDR3 in DNA: TGCGCCAGCAGCCAAGACAGGGAAGATACGCAGTATTTT. Encoded protein: CASSQDREDTQYF.